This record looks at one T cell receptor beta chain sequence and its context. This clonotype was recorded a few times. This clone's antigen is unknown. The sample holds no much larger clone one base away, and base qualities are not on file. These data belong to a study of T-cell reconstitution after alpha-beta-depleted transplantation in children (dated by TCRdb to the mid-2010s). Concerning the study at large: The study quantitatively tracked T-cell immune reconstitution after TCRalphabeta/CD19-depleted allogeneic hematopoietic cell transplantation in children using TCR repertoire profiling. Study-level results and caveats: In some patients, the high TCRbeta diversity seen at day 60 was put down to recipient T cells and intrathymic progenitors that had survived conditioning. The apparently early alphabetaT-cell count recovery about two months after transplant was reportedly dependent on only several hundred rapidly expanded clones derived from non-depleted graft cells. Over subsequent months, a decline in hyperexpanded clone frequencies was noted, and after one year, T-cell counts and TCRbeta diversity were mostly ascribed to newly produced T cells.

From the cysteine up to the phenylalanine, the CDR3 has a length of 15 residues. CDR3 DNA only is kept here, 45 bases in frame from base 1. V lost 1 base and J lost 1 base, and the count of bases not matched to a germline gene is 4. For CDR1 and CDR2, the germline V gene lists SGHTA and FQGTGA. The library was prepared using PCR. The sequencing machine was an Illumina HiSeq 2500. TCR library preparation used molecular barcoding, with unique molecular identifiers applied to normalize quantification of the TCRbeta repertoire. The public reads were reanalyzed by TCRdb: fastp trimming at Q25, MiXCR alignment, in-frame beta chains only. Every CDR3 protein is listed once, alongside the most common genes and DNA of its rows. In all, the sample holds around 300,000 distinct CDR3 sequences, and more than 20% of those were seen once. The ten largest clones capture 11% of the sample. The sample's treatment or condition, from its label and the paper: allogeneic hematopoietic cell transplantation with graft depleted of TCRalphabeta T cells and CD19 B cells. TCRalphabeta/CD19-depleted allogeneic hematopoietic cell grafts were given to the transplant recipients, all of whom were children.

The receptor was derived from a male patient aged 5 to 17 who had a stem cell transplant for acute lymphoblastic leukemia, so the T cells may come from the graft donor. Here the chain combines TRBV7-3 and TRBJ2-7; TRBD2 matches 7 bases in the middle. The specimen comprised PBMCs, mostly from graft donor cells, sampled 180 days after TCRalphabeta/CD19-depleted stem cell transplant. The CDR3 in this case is CASSLKGGSSYEQYF. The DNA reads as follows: TGTGCCAGCAGCTTAAAGGGCGGGAGTTCCTACGAGCAGTACTTC.